This T cell receptor beta chain derives from a study of human T cells and chemical hapten exposure. Unfractionated whole blood yielded the extracted total RNA. This CDR3 is built from 13 residues. V lost 3 bases, J lost 7 bases, and 10 bases lay in between. This clonotype was observed many times. It was the library that attached unique molecular identifiers to individual cDNA molecules. TCRdb fed the 5' RACE reads into MiXCR, producing one record per CDR3 protein. Of approximately 140,000 distinct CDR3 sequences listed, 4.1% are singletons. The rearrangement links TRBV12-3 or TRBV12-4 to TRBJ1-5; no clear D. The clonotype originates from a female donor in good health. The CDR3 DNA sequence: TGTGCCAGCAGTTTGACATCCGGGCAGCCCCAGCATTTT. Translation gives CASSLTSGQPQHF.